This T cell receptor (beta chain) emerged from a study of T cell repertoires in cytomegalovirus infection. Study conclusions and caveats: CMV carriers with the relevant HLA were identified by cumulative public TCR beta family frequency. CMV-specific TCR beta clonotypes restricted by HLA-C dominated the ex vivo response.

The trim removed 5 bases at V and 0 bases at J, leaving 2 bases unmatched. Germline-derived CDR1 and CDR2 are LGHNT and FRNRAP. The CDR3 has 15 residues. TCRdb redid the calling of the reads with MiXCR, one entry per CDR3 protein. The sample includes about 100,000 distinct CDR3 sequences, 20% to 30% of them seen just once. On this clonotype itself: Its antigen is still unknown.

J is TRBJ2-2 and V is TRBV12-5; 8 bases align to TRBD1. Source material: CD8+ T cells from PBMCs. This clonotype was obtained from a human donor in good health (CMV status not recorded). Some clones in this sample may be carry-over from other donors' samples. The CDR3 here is CASGMDRANTGELFF. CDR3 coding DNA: TGTGCTAGTGGTATGGACAGGGCGAACACCGGGGAGCTGTTTTTT.